One sample yielded the 27 T cell receptor beta chains listed below, sequenced in a study of cytomegalovirus exposure and HLA in healthy donors. The protocol was immunoSEQ multiplex PCR, while the TCRdb copy is restricted to in-frame clones and leaves out a portion. Among fewer than 400,000 clones listed, around 90% were seen once. The sample comprised PBMCs. The origin of the receptors is a man aged 25-45 years in good health and CMV-seronegative.

This chain joins TRBV27 and TRBJ2-7, with a weak D call TRBD1 (6 bases). Germline lookup yields CDR1 MNHEY and CDR2 SMNVEV (reference sequence). V lost 5 bases and J lost 3, with 17 bases in between. The CDR3 has 15 amino acids. CDR3 residues: CASSRAGVGHYEQYF. In nucleotides, the CDR3 is TGTGCCAGCAGTAGGGCAGGGGTGGGTCACTACGAGCAGTACTTC.

DNA for the CDR3: TGTGCCAGCAGCGTATTTCAGGAGGCGGGGGGCACAGATACGCAGTATTTT. Protein: CASSVFQEAGGTDTQYF. This rearrangement joins TRBV9 to TRBJ2-3, with 7 bases aligning to TRBD2. The CDR3 is made up of 17 amino acids. Germline lookup yields CDR1 SGDLS and CDR2 YYNGEE. Germline trimming cut 1 base from V and 1 base from J; bases unmatched to any gene: 9.

The chain combines TRBV18 with TRBJ2-6; D uncertain. Trimming removed 2 bases at V and 4 bases at J, with 9 bases between. Germline V CDR1 and CDR2: KGHSH, LQKENI. The CDR3 consists of 15 residues. The DNA for the CDR3 is TGTGCCAGCTCACCAACGGTAGTAGGGGCCAACGTCCTGACTTTC. The encoded protein is CASSPTVVGANVLTF.

This clone was recorded only once. V and J are TRBV5-1 and TRBJ2-5; weak D call: TRBD1 (6 bases). V dropped 2 bases and J dropped 0 bases, with 8 bases sitting between them. Per germline, CDR1 SGHRS and CDR2 YFSETQ. The CDR3 spans 14 residues. The CDR3 DNA follows: TGCGCCAGCAGCTTCGGGACATACCAAGAGACCCAGTACTTC. Residues: CASSFGTYQETQYF.

V and J are TRBV6-5 and TRBJ1-5; no reliable D call. The germline V and J ends were trimmed by 0 bases and 6 bases, with 12 bases remaining between them. There are 15 residues in the CDR3. Per the germline V gene, CDR1 is MNHEY and CDR2 is SVGAGI. The CDR3 sequence is CASSYSPGNIQPQHF. CDR3 sequence (DNA): TGTGCCAGCAGTTACTCGCCAGGAAATATTCAGCCCCAGCATTTT.

CDR3 bases: TGTGCCAGCACGCCGAGGGTGGTCTCCTACAATGAGCAGTTCTTC. Protein sequence: CASTPRVVSYNEQFF. The V and J genes are TRBV18 and TRBJ2-1, with D possibly being TRBD2 (5 bases). The CDR3 sequence is 15 residues long. Trimming took off 8 bases at V and 0 bases at J, with 14 bases between the two ends. Germline lookup yields CDR1 KGHSH and CDR2 LQKENI.

This clone was detected once. The CDR3 sequence: CASSDPAGTGGTDTQYF. The CDR3 coding sequence is TGTGCCAGCAGTGACCCCGCCGGGACAGGAGGCACAGATACGCAGTATTTT. This sequence joins TRBV25-1 and TRBJ2-3, with TRBD1 matching over 8 bases. The CDR3 consists of 17 residues. With 3 bases clipped from V and 1 base from J, the junction kept 9 bases outside the gene matches. Germline V lookup: CDR1 MGHDK, CDR2 SYGVNS.

This chain links TRBV4-1 with TRBJ2-1; D may be TRBD1 (6 bases). V shed 0 bases and J shed 6 bases, with 12 bases lying between them. CDR3 size: 15 residues. CDR1 is MGHRA and CDR2 is YSYEKL in the germline V gene. This CDR3 reads CASSQDSQGGNEQFF. In DNA, the CDR3 is TGCGCCAGCAGCCAAGACAGCCAAGGGGGCAATGAGCAGTTCTTC.

The chain has TRBV2 and TRBJ2-5; TRBD2 agrees at 11 bases. V shed 5 bases, J shed 1 base, and the junction held 6 bases outside the gene matches. The CDR3 length is 16 residues. Per the germline V gene, CDR1 is SNHLY and CDR2 is FYNNEI. The CDR3 DNA follows: TGTGCCAGCAGTCGTGATCTAGCGGGGGGCCAAGAGACCCAGTACTTC. Its protein is CASSRDLAGGQETQYF.

The chain carries TRBV5-4 and TRBJ2-7; 7 bases map to TRBD2. The CDR3 loop spans 19 amino acids. Germline loops: CDR1 SGHNT, CDR2 YYREEE (reference sequence). The ends lost 0 bases at V and 1 base at J; junction bases unmatched: 16. CDR3 sequence (DNA): TGTGCCAGCAGCTTGGTTGCCGTTCTTTTGGAGGGAGGGTCCTACGAGCAGTACTTC. It yields the protein CASSLVAVLLEGGSYEQYF.

This rearrangement joins TRBV6-5 to TRBJ1-4; TRBD1 matches 8 bases. Germline V gene sequence: CDR1 MNHEY, CDR2 SVGAGI. The CDR3 covers 14 residues. Germline trimming cut 6 bases from V and 5 bases from J; bases unmatched to any gene: 5. CDR3 in amino acids: CASSRTGRNEKLFF. The CDR3 DNA reads as TGTGCCAGCAGCAGGACAGGGCGAAATGAAAAACTGTTTTTT.

V gene TRBV27 combines with J gene TRBJ2-1, with 8 bases aligning to TRBD1. V lost 6 bases, J lost 4 bases, and 5 bases stayed unmatched. CDR3 length: 14 amino acids. Per the germline V gene, CDR1 is MNHEY and CDR2 is SMNVEV (reference sequence). DNA of the CDR3: TGTGCCAGCAGGGGACAGGAGAGATACAATGAGCAGTTCTTC. Translated, it gives CASRGQERYNEQFF.

This clone has more than one count but fewer than ten. The chain uses TRBV7-9 and TRBJ2-7, with 10 bases that match TRBD2. Germline V gives CDR1 SEHNR, CDR2 FQNEAQ (reference sequence). This CDR3 spans 14 amino acids. V shed 4 bases, J shed 0 bases, and the junction held 0 bases outside the gene matches. The CDR3 reads CASSWTSGSYEQYF. CDR3 DNA: TGTGCCAGCAGCTGGACTAGCGGCTCCTACGAGCAGTACTTC.

The chain combines TRBV7-2 with TRBJ2-5, with TRBD2 matching 8 bases. The CDR3 sequence is 16 residues long. J gave up 4 bases and V 7 bases, and 14 bases lay outside the gene matches. Germline CDR1 reads SGHTA; CDR2 reads FQGNSA. This CDR3 is CASTLDGGGRRETQYF. In nucleotides, the CDR3 is TGTGCCAGCACGTTAGACGGCGGGGGGAGGCGAGAGACCCAGTACTTC.

This rearrangement joins TRBV7-2 to TRBJ2-5; 7 bases align to TRBD1. CDR1 and CDR2 (germline): SGHTA, FQGNSA. This CDR3 is 15 amino acids long. V was pared by 5 bases and J by 2 bases, with 8 bases of the junction left unmatched. The CDR3 DNA reads as TGTGCCAGCAGCCTATCCGGGACAGATCAAGAGACCCAGTACTTC. As protein: CASSLSGTDQETQYF.

The chain employs TRBV9 and TRBJ1-2; no firm D call. The ends were cut back, 1 base at V and 13 bases at J, with 5 bases in the middle. Germline-derived CDR1 and CDR2 are SGDLS and YYNGEE. The CDR3 covers 9 residues. The DNA for the CDR3 is TGTGCCAGCAGCGTACCCTCCACCTTC. Its translation is CASSVPSTF.

The chain combines TRBV5-4 with TRBJ1-1; TRBD1 agrees at 9 bases. This CDR3 contains 16 residues. Germline V gene lookup returns CDR1 SGHNT and CDR2 YYREEE (reference sequence). J lost 0 bases, V lost 4 bases, and 7 bases had no gene match. The CDR3 here is CASSEGQGGVNTEAFF. CDR3 bases: TGTGCCAGCAGCGAGGGACAGGGTGGGGTGAACACTGAAGCTTTCTTT.

CDR3 residues: CASSPMSQAAVVTGELFF. The CDR3 DNA sequence: TGCGCCAGCAGCCCTATGAGCCAGGCAGCAGTCGTCACCGGGGAGCTGTTTTTT. V gene TRBV5-1 combines with J gene TRBJ2-2; D is undetermined. With 4 bases removed from V and 4 bases from J, the gap between germline ends came to 23 bases. CDR1 is SGHRS, CDR2 YFSETQ, per germline. This CDR3 is built from 18 residues.

The rearrangement joins TRBV27 to TRBJ2-2, with a tentative D call TRBD2 (6 bases). Deletions cut 3 bases from V and 5 bases from J, with 13 bases between. CDR3 length: 15 amino acids. Per the germline V gene, CDR1 is MNHEY and CDR2 is SMNVEV (reference sequence). CDR3 in amino acids: CASSFRRGGTGELFF. CDR3 sequence (DNA): TGTGCCAGCAGTTTCAGGAGGGGAGGAACCGGGGAGCTGTTTTTT.

This clone was recorded only once. The chain carries TRBV4-3 and TRBJ1-4; 7 positions agree with TRBD1. This CDR3 has 18 amino acids. Germline assignment: CDR1 LGHNA and CDR2 YSLEER. With V trimmed by 0 bases and J by 5 bases, 12 bases remained unmatched. The CDR3 DNA reads TGCGCCAGCAGCCAAGAACCAGGGGGTACTAATGCAAATGAAAAACTGTTTTTT. Residues: CASSQEPGGTNANEKLFF.

The chain combines TRBV5-1 with TRBJ2-5; perhaps TRBD2 as D (6 bases). V lost 2 bases and J lost 3, with 11 bases in between. The CDR3 is made up of 14 amino acids. Germline V CDR1 and CDR2: SGHRS, YFSETQ. CDR3 sequence: CASSLGGEKETQYF. DNA of the CDR3: TGCGCCAGCAGCTTAGGCGGGGAGAAAGAGACCCAGTACTTC.

The chain combines TRBV19 with TRBJ1-2; 12 nucleotides match TRBD1. The CDR3 runs to 14 residues. Germline values: CDR1 LNHDA, CDR2 SQIVND (reference sequence). The V and J ends lost 9 bases and 7 bases, in that order; junction bases with no gene match: 9. CDR3 loop: CASQPGQGAGGYTF. For the CDR3, the DNA is TGTGCCAGCCAACCGGGACAGGGGGCAGGTGGCTACACCTTC.

The chain combines TRBV6-6 with TRBJ2-1; 13 bases match TRBD2. This CDR3 has 15 residues. Unmatched junction bases numbered 2, after V lost 2 bases and J lost 7 bases. Germline assignment: CDR1 MNHNY and CDR2 SVGAGI (reference sequence). The CDR3 nucleotides read TGTGCCAGCAGTTACACTAGCGGGGGGGCTAATGAGCAGTTCTTC. This sequence encodes CASSYTSGGANEQFF.

V and J are TRBV5-5 and TRBJ2-1; 10 positions match TRBD1. CDR1 SGHKS and CDR2 YYEKEE come from the germline V gene (reference sequence). CDR3 length equals 18 residues. V shed 5 bases, J shed 2 bases, and the junction held 13 bases outside the gene matches. In DNA, the CDR3 is TGTGCCAGCAGATCCGGGACAGGGGACTTAAGACCCTACAATGAGCAGTTCTTC. Protein product: CASRSGTGDLRPYNEQFF.

The gene calls are TRBV2 and TRBJ1-3; 7 bases align to TRBD1. Germline V gene lookup returns CDR1 SNHLY and CDR2 FYNNEI. V dropped 7 bases and J dropped 0; count of bases not matched to a gene: 6. The CDR3 sequence is 15 residues long. This chain's CDR3 is CASTYRGASGNTIYF. For the CDR3, the DNA is TGTGCCAGCACGTACAGGGGAGCCTCTGGAAACACCATATATTTT.

The chain has TRBV18 and TRBJ2-7, with 8 nucleotides matching TRBD2. V lost 5 bases to trimming and J lost 0 bases; unmatched junction nucleotides: 18. The CDR3 totals 19 residues. CDR1 and CDR2 from the germline V gene are KGHSH and LQKENI. Written as DNA, the CDR3 is TGTGCCAGCTCATCAACAACCCTGACCGGGGGGGCAAGCTCCTACGAGCAGTACTTC. Its translation: CASSSTTLTGGASSYEQYF.

In nucleotides, the CDR3 is TGTGCCAGCTCAGTAGAACAGGGGAAGGGAGAGACCCAGTACTTC. It translates to CASSVEQGKGETQYF. The chain carries TRBV18 and TRBJ2-5, with 7 bases aligning to TRBD1. The trim removed 5 bases at V and 4 bases at J, leaving 10 bases unmatched. The CDR3 covers 15 residues. Germline CDR1 KGHSH, CDR2 LQKENI.